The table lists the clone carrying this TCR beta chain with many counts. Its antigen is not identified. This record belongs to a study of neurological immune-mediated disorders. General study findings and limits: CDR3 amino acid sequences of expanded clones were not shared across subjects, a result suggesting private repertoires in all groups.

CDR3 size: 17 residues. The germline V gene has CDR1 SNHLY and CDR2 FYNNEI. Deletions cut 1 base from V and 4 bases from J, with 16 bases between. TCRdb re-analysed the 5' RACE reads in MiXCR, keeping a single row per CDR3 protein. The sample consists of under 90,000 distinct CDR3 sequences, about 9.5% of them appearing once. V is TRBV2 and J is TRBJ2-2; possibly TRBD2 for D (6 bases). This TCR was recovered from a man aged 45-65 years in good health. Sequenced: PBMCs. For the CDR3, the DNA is TGTGCCAGCAGTGAAGAGAATCCCCCTAGCGTCACCGGGGAGCTGTTTTTT. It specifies CASSEENPPSVTGELFF. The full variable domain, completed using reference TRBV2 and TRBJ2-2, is EPEVTQTPSHQVTQMGQEVILRCVPISNHLYFYWYRQILGQKVEFLVSFYNNEISEKSEIFDDQFSVERPDGSNFTLKIRSTKLEDSAMYFCASSEENPPSVTGELFFGEGSRLTVL.